This passage covers 16 T cell receptor beta chains from one sample sequenced in a study of cytomegalovirus exposure and HLA in healthy donors. This PCR relied on a set of 60 Vbeta primers and 13 Jbeta primers. Sequencing was performed with immunoSEQ multiplex PCR; in TCRdb, only in-frame clones are kept and a portion is missing. The sample totals approximately 120,000 clones. The sequenced sample was PBMCs. These receptors were obtained from a man aged 35 to 55 in good health and CMV-seronegative.

The genes are TRBV10-3 and TRBJ2-7; D is possibly TRBD2 (6 bases). V was clipped by 10 bases and J by 3 bases, with 31 bases between them. Per germline, CDR1 ENHRY and CDR2 SYGVKD. This CDR3 spans 18 amino acids. CDR3 protein: CATSKAVGTGLPFYEQYF. The CDR3 region has the DNA TGTGCCACCTCCAAGGCGGTCGGTACGGGACTGCCCTTCTACGAGCAGTACTTC.

In regard to this clone: Other DNA sequences in the same sample also yield this CDR3. The genes are TRBV10-3 and TRBJ2-3; TRBD2 agrees at 8 bases. The trim removed 7 bases at V and 6 bases at J, leaving 18 bases unmatched. The CDR3 has 17 residues. Germline CDR1 ENHRY, CDR2 SYGVKD. CDR3 residues: CAITPGTSGGGPDTQYF. CDR3 DNA: TGTGCCATCACCCCGGGGACTAGTGGGGGGGGCCCGGATACGCAGTATTTT.

V usage is TRBV10-2 and J usage is TRBJ1-2; 7 bases agree with TRBD1. Germline V gives CDR1 WSHSY, CDR2 SAAADI. CDR3 size: 14 residues. The V segment lost 5 bases and the J segment 0 bases; nucleotides outside the gene matches: 3. The CDR3 DNA follows: TGCGCCAGCAGTACCGGGACAGCTAACTATGGCTACACCTTC. It translates to CASSTGTANYGYTF.

The chain carries TRBV6-5 and TRBJ1-1; maybe TRBD1 (5 bases). V dropped 11 bases and J dropped 2 bases, with 21 bases sitting between them. This CDR3 comprises 15 residues. CDR1 and CDR2 (germline): MNHEY, SVGAGI. The CDR3 reads CARLGGLEKNTEAFF. The CDR3 DNA reads as TGTGCCCGCCTCGGGGGACTGGAAAAAAACACTGAAGCTTTCTTT.

The chain uses TRBV29-1 and TRBJ2-1; D remains ambiguous. This CDR3 spans 10 amino acids. Germline values: CDR1 SQVTM, CDR2 ANQGSEA. The V end lost 4 bases, the J end lost 7 bases, and 5 bases lay between the germline ends. The CDR3: CSVVTNEQFF. The DNA of the CDR3 is TGCAGCGTTGTTACTAATGAGCAGTTCTTC.

The rearrangement links TRBV5-6 to TRBJ1-2; 9 positions match TRBD1. Germline trimming cut 5 bases from V and 7 bases from J; bases unmatched to any gene: 3. Germline V CDR1 and CDR2: SGHDT, YYEEEE. The CDR3 runs 12 residues. The CDR3 sequence: CASRQGARGYTF. The CDR3 DNA reads as TGTGCCAGCAGACAGGGGGCGCGTGGCTACACCTTC.

The rearrangement links TRBV5-4 to TRBJ2-1; TRBD2 is a possible D gene (5 bases). The CDR3 covers 18 residues. Germline values: CDR1 SGHNT, CDR2 YYREEE (reference sequence). With 0 bases removed from V and 2 bases from J, the gap between germline ends came to 18 bases. The CDR3 DNA sequence: TGTGCCAGCAGCTTGGCCTTGGCTAGCCGAATGGCCTACAATGAGCAGTTCTTC. It specifies CASSLALASRMAYNEQFF.

This chain joins TRBV30 and TRBJ2-6; TRBD1 is a possible D gene (5 bases). From germline, CDR1 is GTSNPN and CDR2 SVGIG (reference sequence). The CDR3 is made up of 15 amino acids. With 1 base removed from V and 4 bases from J, the gap between germline ends came to 11 bases. CDR3 residues: CAWSAQGLGANVLTF. The CDR3, as DNA: TGTGCCTGGAGTGCCCAGGGATTGGGGGCCAACGTCCTGACTTTC.

The rearrangement joins TRBV9 to TRBJ2-7; 7 positions match TRBD2. V lost 0 bases and J lost 2; bases outside the gene matches: 5. The CDR3 loop spans 15 amino acids. The germline CDR1 and CDR2 sequences are SGDLS and YYNGEE. The CDR3 DNA follows: TGTGCCAGCAGCGTAGCTGCGGGAGTTGCCTACGAGCAGTACTTC. Encoded protein: CASSVAAGVAYEQYF.

For this clone: One junction end disagrees with the germline gene, perhaps due to a read error. The chain uses TRBV6-1 and TRBJ1-5; unclear D gene. Germline CDR1 and CDR2: MNHNS and SASEGT. The CDR3 length is 15 residues. CDR3 in amino acids: CASSVQGGSNQPPHF. The CDR3 DNA follows: TGTGCCAGCAGCGTCCAAGGAGGGAGCAATCAGCCCCCGCATTTT.

This sequence joins TRBV7-2 and TRBJ1-3; D is undetermined. Germline CDR1 SGHTA, CDR2 FQGNSA. Trimming stripped 0 bases from V and 2 bases from J, with 11 bases between. This CDR3 comprises 16 residues. The CDR3 bases are TGTGCCAGCAGCTTAGCGCGAGTTTATGCTGGAAACACCATATATTTT. This codes for CASSLARVYAGNTIYF.

The CDR3 DNA is TGCGCCAGCGGACTGTCGTACGCAGATACGCAGTATTTT. Protein sequence: CASGLSYADTQYF. The chain employs TRBV10-2 and TRBJ2-3; TRBD2 might be the D (5 bases). The CDR3 spans 13 residues. Germline-derived CDR1 and CDR2 are WSHSY and SAAADI. V was cut by 8 bases and J by 4 bases, with 13 bases left in between.

J is TRBJ2-5 and V is TRBV19; TRBD1 matches 8 bases. The CDR3 has 15 amino acids. Germline loops: CDR1 LNHDA, CDR2 SQIVND (reference sequence). The J segment lost 6 bases and the V segment lost 6 bases, leaving 12 bases of the junction unmatched. This chain's CDR3 is CASSLQGGSVQTQYF. The CDR3 DNA reads as TGTGCCAGTAGCCTACAGGGGGGATCGGTTCAGACCCAGTACTTC.

The V gene is TRBV28, the J gene TRBJ2-7, with D tentatively TRBD2 (5 bases). Germline assignment: CDR1 MDHEN and CDR2 SYDVKM. The V gene lost 9 bases and the J gene lost 4 bases, with 16 bases spanning the gap. CDR3 length equals 13 residues. In DNA, the CDR3 is TGTGCCAGTCTTCAACCGGGGTTTTACGAGCAGTACTTC. Translation: CASLQPGFYEQYF.

The V and J genes are TRBV6-5 and TRBJ2-2, with D maybe TRBD1 (6 bases). Trimming left V 7 bases short and J 4 bases short, with 10 bases between. Germline V CDR1 and CDR2: MNHEY, SVGAGI. CDR3 length equals 13 residues. The CDR3 nucleotides are TGTGCCAGCACCCCAGGGGTCACCGGGGAGCTGTTTTTT. It yields the protein CASTPGVTGELFF.

The CDR3 sequence is CASREQGDAEAFF. DNA of the CDR3: TGTGCCAGCAGGGAACAGGGAGATGCTGAAGCTTTCTTT. The chain is built from TRBV6-5 and TRBJ1-1; possible D gene TRBD1, 6 bases. The V end was cut by 6 bases, the J end by 6 bases, with 14 bases between. The CDR3 runs to 13 residues. Germline CDR1 reads MNHEY; CDR2 reads SVGAGI.